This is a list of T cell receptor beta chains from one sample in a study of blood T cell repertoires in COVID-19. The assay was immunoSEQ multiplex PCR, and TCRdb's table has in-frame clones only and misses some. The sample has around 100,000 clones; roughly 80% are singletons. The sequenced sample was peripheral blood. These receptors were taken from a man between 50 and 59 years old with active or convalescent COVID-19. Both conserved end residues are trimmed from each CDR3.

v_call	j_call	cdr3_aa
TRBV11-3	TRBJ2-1	ASSLAGTSGKPQQF
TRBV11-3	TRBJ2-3	ASSLGRSTDTQY
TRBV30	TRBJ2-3	AWKGVVSTDTQY
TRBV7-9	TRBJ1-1	ASSIHENTEAF
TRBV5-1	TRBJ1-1	ASSLAVGARNTEAF
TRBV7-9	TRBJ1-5	ASSLGLGRDQPQH
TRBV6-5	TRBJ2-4	ASSLGGAGGNIQY
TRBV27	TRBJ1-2	ASSFRQGSYGYT
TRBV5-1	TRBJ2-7	ASSRLAGDRFPY
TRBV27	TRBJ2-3	ASSLSPQGTDTQY
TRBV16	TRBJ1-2	ASSHRVDGYT
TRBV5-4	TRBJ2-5	ASRNPGDGEETQY
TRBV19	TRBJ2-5	ASSPGQPVLETQY
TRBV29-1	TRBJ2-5	STQGRYQETQY
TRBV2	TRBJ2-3	ASQLPMGLAGALSSTDTQY